A single sample gave rise to the 29 T cell receptor beta chains below, sequenced in a study of shared clonotypes between healthy human individuals. TCRdb's copy holds only in-frame clones and misses some; the assay was immunoSEQ multiplex PCR. The sample yields approximately 650,000 clones, 95% seen once. Naive CD8 populations comprised CD45RO-negative cells positively selected for CCR7, excluding terminally differentiated effector memory CD45RA+ cells. Material: naive CD8+ T cells sorted from blood. These receptors were taken from a woman in her thirties in good health.

The gene calls are TRBV4-2 and TRBJ1-6; D is unclear. The CDR3 has 14 residues. Trimming left V 0 bases short and J 8 bases short, with 8 bases between. The V gene's germline CDR1 is LGHNA and CDR2 YNFKEQ. CDR3 region: CASSQDESYSPLHF. In nucleotides, the CDR3 is TGTGCCAGCAGCCAAGATGAGAGTTATTCACCCCTCCACTTT.

The rearrangement links TRBV6-7 to TRBJ2-3; TRBD2 agrees at 14 bases. TRBV6-7 is reported as an ORF; its role is uncertain. V gave up 0 bases and J gave up 5 bases; unmatched junction bases: 7. This CDR3 spans 18 amino acids. This CDR3 is CASSYSKTSGRVGDTQYF. The DNA for the CDR3 is TGTGCCAGCAGTTACTCGAAGACTAGCGGGAGGGTTGGAGATACGCAGTATTTT.

V is TRBV7-9 and J is TRBJ2-1; a possible D gene is TRBD2 (5 bases). The CDR3 has 15 residues. Deletions cut 1 base from V and 2 bases from J, with 9 bases between. Germline V gene data show CDR1 as SEHNR and CDR2 as FQNEAQ (reference sequence). The CDR3 loop reads CASSLGGSAYNEQFF. In nucleotides, the CDR3 is TGTGCCAGCAGCTTAGGAGGGAGTGCCTACAATGAGCAGTTCTTC.

The rearrangement links TRBV6-6 to TRBJ1-5, with 8 bases that match TRBD1. The CDR3 runs 14 residues. The germline V gene has CDR1 MNHNY and CDR2 SVGAGI (reference sequence). Trimming removed 4 bases from V and 4 bases from J; junction bases left unmatched: 3. CDR3 coding DNA: TGTGCCAGCAGTTTCCGACAGGGGAATCAGCCCCAGCATTTT. Protein sequence: CASSFRQGNQPQHF.

The V and J genes are TRBV28 and TRBJ1-5, with TRBD1 as a possible D gene (5 bases). The CDR3 consists of 14 residues. Deletions cut 5 bases from V and 0 bases from J, with 8 bases between. Per the germline V gene, CDR1 is MDHEN and CDR2 is SYDVKM. The CDR3 is CASSRQHSNQPQHF. The CDR3 nucleotides are TGTGCCAGCAGTAGACAGCATAGCAATCAGCCCCAGCATTTT.

The sample holds one count of this clone. J is TRBJ2-1 and V is TRBV11-2; no reliable D call. The CDR3 spans 11 residues. V dropped 5 bases and J dropped 8 bases, with 7 bases sitting between them. Germline loops: CDR1 SGHAT, CDR2 FQNNGV. The CDR3: CASSIAHEQFF. CDR3 bases: TGTGCCAGCAGCATAGCCCATGAGCAGTTCTTC.

This clone showed up just once. The chain recombines TRBV19 with TRBJ1-1; D gene unclear. The V and J ends lost 6 bases and 3 bases respectively, with 14 bases between them. The germline CDR1 and CDR2 sequences are LNHDA and SQIVND (reference sequence). CDR3 length: 14 amino acids. In DNA form, the CDR3 reads TGTGCCAGTAGCTGGATCCTCAAGGACACTGAAGCTTTCTTT. This translates into CASSWILKDTEAFF.

The chain joins TRBV28 to TRBJ2-1; D not resolved. Trimming shortened V by 2 bases and J by 9 bases, and 5 bases separated the two germline ends. Germline loops: CDR1 MDHEN, CDR2 SYDVKM. This CDR3 is 11 amino acids long. The CDR3: CASSLATEQFF. The CDR3 region has the DNA TGTGCCAGCAGTTTAGCTACTGAGCAGTTCTTC.

This rearrangement joins TRBV27 to TRBJ2-2; 13 nucleotides line up with TRBD2. Germline lookup yields CDR1 MNHEY and CDR2 SMNVEV (reference sequence). The CDR3 contains 17 residues. Trimming took 5 bases from V and 5 from J; bases not matched to a gene: 8. The CDR3 loop is CASSIQGLAGLTGELFF. CDR3 bases: TGTGCCAGCAGTATCCAGGGACTAGCGGGACTAACCGGGGAGCTGTTTTTT.

The V and J genes are TRBV4-1 and TRBJ2-1; 14 positions match TRBD2. With 3 bases clipped from V and 9 bases from J, the junction kept 7 bases outside the gene matches. This CDR3 comprises 16 residues. Germline V CDR1 and CDR2: MGHRA, YSYEKL. CDR3 region: CASSQTGLAGVSEQFF. In nucleotides, the CDR3 is TGCGCCAGCAGCCAGACGGGACTAGCGGGAGTATCTGAGCAGTTCTTC.

The CDR3 spells CASSLGPRNTGELFF. CDR3 nucleotide sequence: TGTGCCAGCAGCTTAGGTCCCCGGAACACCGGGGAGCTGTTTTTT. J is TRBJ2-2 and V is TRBV7-6; D not resolved. This CDR3 is built from 15 residues. The germline gives CDR1 SGHVS, CDR2 FNYEAQ. The germline V and J ends were trimmed by 1 base and 1 base, with 7 bases remaining between them.

The gene calls are TRBV28 and TRBJ1-5; 9 positions match TRBD1. Germline assignment: CDR1 MDHEN and CDR2 SYDVKM. Trimming took 6 bases from V and 3 from J; bases not matched to a gene: 9. This CDR3 comprises 16 residues. Written as DNA, the CDR3 is TGTGCCAGCAGCTCAGGACAGGGGTTCATCAATCAGCCCCAGCATTTT. Protein product: CASSSGQGFINQPQHF.

With respect to this clone: An end of the junction does not agree with germline; a read error may underlie this. The genes are TRBV11-2 and TRBJ2-3; D gene ambiguous. The CDR3 is 12 residues long. Germline V gives CDR1 SGHAT, CDR2 FQNNGV. In nucleotides, the CDR3 is TGTGCCAGCAGCCTCAGCAGAGATACGCAGTATTTT. Translation gives CASSLSRDTQYF.

This chain joins TRBV29-1 and TRBJ2-7; D tentatively fits TRBD1 or TRBD2 (5 bases each). CDR1 SQVTM and CDR2 ANQGSEA come from the germline V gene. The length of the CDR3 is 12 residues. V lost 3 bases and J 3 bases, leaving 9 bases between the germline ends. The CDR3 region is CSVEGVDYEQYF. The CDR3 nucleotides are TGCAGCGTTGAGGGGGTAGACTACGAGCAGTACTTC.

The rearrangement uses TRBV27 and TRBJ2-1; D might be TRBD1 (6 bases). V was shortened by 5 bases and J by 1 base, with 12 bases between the two germline ends. This CDR3 has 15 residues. CDR1 and CDR2 from the germline V gene are MNHEY and SMNVEV (reference sequence). CDR3 loop: CASSPGQLSYNEQFF. The CDR3 region has the DNA TGTGCCAGCAGTCCTGGACAGCTATCCTACAATGAGCAGTTCTTC.

In DNA, the CDR3 is TGTGCCAGCAGTACTGGGACTATTCCTAGCACAGATACGCAGTATTTT. Translation gives CASSTGTIPSTDTQYF. V gene TRBV5-6 combines with J gene TRBJ2-3, with TRBD2 identical over 7 bases. Germline V gene lookup returns CDR1 SGHDT and CDR2 YYEEEE. The CDR3 length is 16 residues. V shed 5 bases and J 0 bases; nucleotides not matched to a gene: 9. Variable domain in full (rest from reference TRBV5-6 and TRBJ2-3): DAGVTQSPTHLIKTRGQQVTLRCSPKSGHDTVSWYQQALGQGPQFIFQYYEEEERQRGNFPDRFSGHQFPNYSSELNVNALLLGDSALYLCASSTGTIPSTDTQYFGPGTRLTVL.

This clone was observed a few times. The chain is built from TRBV11-2 and TRBJ2-7, with TRBD2 matching over 8 bases. The CDR3 has 14 amino acids. The germline V gene encodes CDR1 SGHAT and CDR2 FQNNGV. The V and J ends lost 3 bases and 3 bases, in that order; junction bases with no gene match: 4. CDR3 sequence (DNA): TGTGCCAGCAGCTTTAGCGGGAACCGCTACGAGCAGTACTTC. It specifies CASSFSGNRYEQYF.

The V call is TRBV27, the J call TRBJ1-5; D is undetermined. This CDR3 has 16 amino acids. The V end lost 1 base, the J end lost 6 bases, and 16 bases lay between the germline ends. Germline V gene lookup returns CDR1 MNHEY and CDR2 SMNVEV (reference sequence). Here the CDR3 reads CASSLYFTGKGQPQHF. The DNA of the CDR3 is TGTGCCAGCAGTTTATATTTTACCGGGAAGGGTCAGCCCCAGCATTTT.

This clone was found once. The DNA for the CDR3 is TGTGCCGCTGGCGGGAGTGAGGAAGAGCAGTACTTC. It is translated as CAAGGSEEEQYF. This rearrangement joins TRBV28 to TRBJ2-7, with 7 bases that match TRBD2. CDR1 MDHEN and CDR2 SYDVKM come from the germline V gene. This CDR3 region has 12 residues. V shed 11 bases, J shed 7 bases, and the junction held 11 bases outside the gene matches.

In the case of this clone: Other DNA sequences in this sample translate to the same CDR3. The J gene is TRBJ2-1, the V gene TRBV4-1; D is unresolved. CDR1 and CDR2 (germline): MGHRA, YSYEKL. Trimming took 1 base from V and 0 from J, leaving 7 bases between them. The CDR3 consists of 15 residues. The CDR3 DNA reads TGCGCCAGCAGCCAAGTCCCAAGCTCCTACAATGAGCAGTTCTTC. Protein: CASSQVPSSYNEQFF.

This clone has only a few counts. The rearrangement uses TRBV5-1 and TRBJ2-2, with TRBD1 matching over 7 bases. This CDR3 region has 14 residues. Germline values: CDR1 SGHRS, CDR2 YFSETQ. V was clipped by 4 bases and J by 9 bases; unmatched bases: 9. The CDR3, as DNA: TGCGCCAGCAGCCTTGAAGACAGGGCCCGGGAGCTGTTTTTT. Translation gives CASSLEDRARELFF. Drawing the rest from reference TRBV5-1 and TRBJ2-2, the complete variable domain is KAGVTQTPRYLIKTRGQQVTLSCSPISGHRSVSWYQQTPGQGLQFLFEYFSETQRNKGNFPGRFSGRQFSNSRSEMNVSTLELGDSALYLCASSLEDRARELFFGEGSRLTVL.

The rearrangement links TRBV6-5 to TRBJ2-7; no clear D gene. CDR3 size: 13 residues. In germline, CDR1 is MNHEY, CDR2 SVGAGI. Trimming took off 2 bases at V and 7 bases at J, with 12 bases between the two ends. The CDR3 coding sequence is TGTGCCAGCAGTTACCTCACCTCTGGGGAGCAGTACTTC. It encodes CASSYLTSGEQYF.

For this clone: This may be a read error, as it is one base from a much larger clone. The rearrangement links TRBV13 to TRBJ1-2; 8 bases line up with TRBD1. CDR1 is PRHDT, CDR2 FYEKMQ, per germline (reference sequence). With 4 bases clipped from V and 3 bases from J, the junction kept 1 base outside the gene matches. CDR3 length: 13 amino acids. CDR3 sequence reads: CASSSGQDYGYTF. The CDR3 nucleotides read TGTGCCAGCAGCTCGGGACAGGACTATGGCTACACCTTC. The variable domain in full, completed from reference TRBV13 and TRBJ1-2, reads AAGVIQSPRHLIKEKRETATLKCYPIPRHDTVYWYQQGPGQDPQFLISFYEKMQSDKGSIPDRFSAQQFSDYHSELNMSSLELGDSALYFCASSSGQDYGYTFGSGTRLTVV.

This rearrangement joins TRBV30 to TRBJ1-1, with 7 bases that match TRBD1. V lost 0 bases to trimming and J lost 7 bases; unmatched junction nucleotides: 8. This CDR3 spans 14 amino acids. Germline assignment: CDR1 GTSNPN and CDR2 SVGIG (reference sequence). The CDR3 bases are TGTGCCTGGAGTGTCGCTTCAGGGGGGCTTGAAGCTTTCTTT. As protein: CAWSVASGGLEAFF. Full variable domain (rest looked up from reference TRBV30 and TRBJ1-1): SQTIHQWPATLVQPVGSPLSLECTVEGTSNPNLYWYRQAAGRGLQLLFYSVGIGQISSEVPQNLSASRPQDRQFILSSKKLLLSDSGFYLCAWSVASGGLEAFFGQGTRLTVV.

This chain joins TRBV19 and TRBJ2-1; possible D gene TRBD2, 5 bases. V lost 5 bases to trimming and J lost 0 bases, with 17 bases between them. Germline V gives CDR1 LNHDA, CDR2 SQIVND (reference sequence). The CDR3 is made up of 17 amino acids. CDR3 amino acids: CASSGGLALSSYNEQFF. The CDR3 coding sequence is TGTGCCAGTAGTGGTGGGTTAGCGCTGAGCTCCTACAATGAGCAGTTCTTC.

CDR3 loop: CASQKGQGVYYGYTF. Written as DNA, the CDR3 is TGTGCCAGCCAAAAGGGGCAGGGAGTTTACTATGGCTACACCTTC. The rearrangement joins TRBV9 to TRBJ1-2, with TRBD1 as a possible D gene (5 bases). V shed 7 bases and J shed 3 bases, with 19 bases lying between them. There are 15 residues in the CDR3. Germline assignment: CDR1 SGDLS and CDR2 YYNGEE.

The V gene is TRBV27, the J gene TRBJ2-7; D is perhaps TRBD1 or TRBD2 (6 bases each). Germline values: CDR1 MNHEY, CDR2 SMNVEV (reference sequence). V lost 4 bases and J 4 bases, leaving 11 bases between the germline ends. There are 13 residues in the CDR3. The chain's CDR3 is CASSSIGGYEQYF. DNA of the CDR3: TGTGCCAGCAGTTCAATAGGGGGGTACGAGCAGTACTTC.

The V call is TRBV29-1, the J call TRBJ2-1; 8 positions match TRBD2. Germline V lookup: CDR1 SQVTM, CDR2 ANQGSEA. Trimming at V came to 4 bases and at J to 7 bases, leaving 9 bases not matched to a gene. The CDR3 is made up of 14 amino acids. This CDR3 reads CSVGGVAGLNEQFF. In nucleotides, the CDR3 is TGCAGCGTTGGGGGAGTAGCGGGGCTGAATGAGCAGTTCTTC.

J is TRBJ2-1 and V is TRBV9; TRBD1 matches 7 bases. Losses at the gene ends were 3 bases for V and 2 bases for J; bases not matched to a gene: 5. The CDR3 consists of 15 residues. The germline V gene encodes CDR1 SGDLS and CDR2 YYNGEE. The CDR3 is CASSEMGQTYNEQFF. CDR3 DNA sequence: TGTGCCAGCAGCGAAATGGGACAGACCTACAATGAGCAGTTCTTC.